A selection of T cell receptor beta chains follows, all from one sample in a study of monozygotic twins with inflammatory bowel disease. TCRdb reprocessed the 5' RACE reads and reports one entry per CDR3 protein, with no DNA. The sample yields 310,000 or so distinct CDR3 sequences, of which the top ten take up 2% to 2.5%. Specimen: blood. The receptors come from a human donor with ulcerative colitis or Crohn's disease, or a healthy co-twin of an affected twin (not recorded which). The CDR3 runs from the conserved cysteine through the conserved F or W.

j_call	v_call	cdr3_aa
TRBJ2-7	TRBV20-1	CSASRDNGDEQYF
TRBJ1-4	TRBV5-5	CASRSAPELAGDKLFF
TRBJ2-1	TRBV7-9	CASSSPSGFSYNEQFF
TRBJ1-2	TRBV7-2	CASSLGARALRNYGYTF
TRBJ2-1	TRBV5-1	CASSLDASSYNEQFF
TRBJ1-2	TRBV6-6	CASTLKSIFLYTF
TRBJ2-1	TRBV29-1	CSVGELADSYNEQFF
TRBJ2-7	TRBV5-1	CASSLDGGRAYEQYF
TRBJ1-1	TRBV29-1	CSGRGERSTEAFF
TRBJ1-5	TRBV5-6	CASSSDPTGNQPQHF
TRBJ2-3	TRBV24-1	CATSDTGQSGEADTQYF
TRBJ1-1	TRBV19	CASSSRGHTEAFF
TRBJ2-1	TRBV3-1	CASSQSAGFYNEQFF
TRBJ2-5	TRBV5-5	CASSLLQGYQETQYF
TRBJ1-5	TRBV7-2	CASSLNRAPDQPQHF
TRBJ2-5	TRBV11-2	CASSLRGVGGYLSGQETQYF
TRBJ2-2	TRBV27	CASRSSGFNTGELFF
TRBJ2-1	TRBV5-4	CASTSLGAKENEQFF
TRBJ1-2	TRBV30	CAWSADRGGGYTF
TRBJ2-1	TRBV5-8	CASSLLGEGLYEQFF
TRBJ2-1	TRBV7-9	CASSLPPSGRAARYNEQFF
TRBJ1-1	TRBV20-1	CSANRGAEAFF
TRBJ2-3	TRBV10-3	CAIRGSGSVGTDTQYF
TRBJ1-1	TRBV12-3/TRBV12-4	CASSPGTGRLNTEAFF
TRBJ1-1	TRBV3-1	CASSHRDRGPNTEAFF
TRBJ1-1	TRBV5-1	CASSRDRVGNTEAFF
TRBJ1-1	TRBV7-9	CASSRGQITEAFF
TRBJ1-4	TRBV5-1	CASSPTIGATNEKLFF
TRBJ2-1	TRBV5-4	CASSPRPFYNEQFF
TRBJ1-2	TRBV7-9	CASSPPGQGDYGYTF
TRBJ2-7	TRBV10-3	CAISDDPYEQYF
TRBJ2-7	TRBV5-1	CASSLEPGGTRAYEQYF
TRBJ2-5	TRBV11-2	CASSYWGGNQETQYF
TRBJ1-2	TRBV6-5	CASSSHRGTNYGYTF
TRBJ1-1	TRBV19	CASRWETNTEAFF
TRBJ1-5	TRBV15	CATSRRTGTGNQPQHF
TRBJ2-1	TRBV10-3	CAISEGTSGNLYNEQFF
TRBJ1-1	TRBV27	CASSKYRGLDTEAFF
TRBJ2-7	TRBV2	CASSGDSYEQYF
TRBJ2-5	TRBV20-1	CSASLDSDGAQYF
TRBJ2-1	TRBV20-1	CSASGGANEQFF
TRBJ2-1	TRBV7-3	CASSLTRTSGYNEQFF
TRBJ2-2	TRBV5-1	CASSLGGRADTGELFF
TRBJ2-2	TRBV27	CASSWGLNTGELFF
TRBJ2-3	TRBV7-3	CASRLSLVTDTQYF
TRBJ2-3	TRBV6-1	CASRSTAGTDTQYF
TRBJ2-3	TRBV7-9	CASSSWGGNTDTQYF